These 20 T cell receptor beta chains originate from one sample sequenced in a study of cytomegalovirus exposure and HLA in healthy donors. Researchers ran the PCR with 60 Vbeta and 13 Jbeta primers. The repertoire was sequenced with immunoSEQ multiplex PCR; TCRdb's copy has only in-frame clones and lacks some. The table lists about 160,000 clones, more than 75% of them singletons. Sequencing used PBMCs. These receptor sequences come from a man aged 18 to 30 in good health and CMV-seropositive.

Remarks on this clone: A junction end diverges from the germline sequence, so it may reflect a read error. The V call is TRBV25-1, the J call TRBJ2-4; 11 positions match TRBD2. The CDR3 has 14 amino acids. CDR1 and CDR2 from the germline V gene are MGHDK and SYGVNS. Written as DNA, the CDR3 is TGTGTCAGCAGTGACCAACTAGCGGGAGACATTCAGTACTTC. Translation gives CVSSDQLAGDIQYF.

This clone was detected only once. The CDR3 coding sequence is TGTGCCAGCAGCCAAGAACGGCAGGGGAGGGACACTGAAGCTTTCTTT. It codes for CASSQERQGRDTEAFF. The rearrangement joins TRBV4-2 to TRBJ1-1; TRBD1 might be the D (6 bases). The CDR3 is 16 residues long. CDR1 is LGHNA, CDR2 YNFKEQ, per germline. V shed 0 bases and J shed 3 bases, with 14 bases lying between them.

This clone has just one count. The chain is built from TRBV2 and TRBJ1-5; D not resolved. Germline V gene data show CDR1 as SNHLY and CDR2 as FYNNEI. This CDR3 has 14 amino acids. V lost 4 bases and J 2 bases, leaving 9 bases between the germline ends. The CDR3 DNA reads as TGTGCCAGCAGTGTGAGGGTGCGCAATCAGCCCCAGCATTTT. It specifies CASSVRVRNQPQHF.

V gene TRBV27 combines with J gene TRBJ2-7; no clear D gene. The V end was cut by 2 bases, the J end by 0 bases, with 5 bases between. Per germline, CDR1 MNHEY and CDR2 SMNVEV (reference sequence). The CDR3 is 13 residues long. The CDR3 is CASSLVGSYEQYF. The CDR3 bases are TGTGCCAGCAGTTTAGTCGGCTCCTACGAGCAGTACTTC.

In DNA form, the CDR3 reads TGTGCCAGCAGCTTACCTAGCAGCGCCGAGCAGTACTTC. It encodes CASSLPSSAEQYF. The rearrangement uses TRBV7-2 and TRBJ2-7, with D perhaps matching TRBD2 (5 bases). Germline CDR1 is SGHTA and CDR2 is FQGNSA. Trimming cost V 2 bases and J 6 bases, with 11 bases left between them. This CDR3 comprises 13 residues.

V is TRBV18 and J is TRBJ2-1, with unresolved D. The CDR3 is 14 residues long. V was pared by 0 bases and J by 4 bases, with 7 bases between. Germline CDR1 reads KGHSH; CDR2 reads LQKENI. Written as DNA, the CDR3 is TGTGCCAGCTCACCACCCGACTCATACAATGAGCAGTTCTTC. Its translation: CASSPPDSYNEQFF.

The chain recombines TRBV25-1 with TRBJ2-2; tentatively, D is TRBD2 (6 bases). The germline gives CDR1 MGHDK, CDR2 SYGVNS. This CDR3 is built from 16 residues. Trimming took 4 bases from V and 4 from J, leaving 16 bases between them. CDR3 bases: TGTGCCAGCAGTGGTGGTGCGGGATTCCTCACCGGGGAGCTGTTTTTT. This translates into CASSGGAGFLTGELFF.

This chain joins TRBV10-3 and TRBJ1-6, with unresolved D. The CDR3 extends over 16 amino acids. V was trimmed by 0 bases and J by 7 bases, leaving 13 bases between them. From germline, CDR1 is ENHRY and CDR2 SYGVKD. The chain's CDR3 is CAISESNYVLNSPLHF. CDR3 coding DNA: TGTGCCATCAGTGAGTCGAATTACGTCCTAAATTCACCCCTCCACTTT.

The chain couples TRBV2 to TRBJ1-4; the D gene is possibly TRBD1 (5 bases). Per germline, CDR1 SNHLY and CDR2 FYNNEI. This CDR3 contains 15 residues. Trimming removed 6 bases at V and 8 bases at J, with 19 bases between. The CDR3 nucleotides read TGTGCCAGCAGAGACAACCGGGACTCCTGGGAAAAACTGTTTTTT. Amino acid sequence: CASRDNRDSWEKLFF.

This rearrangement joins TRBV6-1 to TRBJ1-1; maybe TRBD1 (6 bases). The ends were cut back, 3 bases at V and 10 bases at J, with 9 bases in the middle. There are 11 residues in the CDR3. Germline loops: CDR1 MNHNS, CDR2 SASEGT. The CDR3 sequence: CASSDRGRAFF. The CDR3 DNA sequence: TGTGCCAGCAGTGACAGGGGAAGAGCTTTCTTT.

As for this clone: The sample contains more than one DNA sequence encoding this CDR3. This sequence joins TRBV5-1 and TRBJ1-2; the D gene is possibly TRBD1 (5 bases). The germline V gene has CDR1 SGHRS and CDR2 YFSETQ. V was pared by 1 base and J by 6 bases, with 13 bases between. The length of the CDR3 is 14 residues. The CDR3 region is CASSLSAGTDGYTF. The CDR3 nucleotides are TGCGCCAGCAGCTTGAGTGCGGGGACGGATGGCTACACCTTC.

The V and J genes are TRBV19 and TRBJ1-1; no definite D call. Trimming removed 3 bases at V and 0 bases at J, with 17 bases between. Germline V CDR1 and CDR2: LNHDA, SQIVND (reference sequence). The CDR3 runs to 17 residues. The chain's CDR3 is CASSIPLGPGVNTEAFF. The CDR3 DNA sequence: TGTGCCAGTAGTATCCCCCTCGGCCCGGGAGTGAACACTGAAGCTTTCTTT. Looking up the rest from reference TRBV19 and TRBJ1-1 gives the full variable domain: DGGITQSPKYLFRKEGQNVTLSCEQNLNHDAMYWYRQDPGQGLRLIYYSQIVNDFQKGDIAEGYSVSREKKESFPLTVTSAQKNPTAFYLCASSIPLGPGVNTEAFFGQGTRLTVV.

V is TRBV10-3 and J is TRBJ1-1, with D possibly being TRBD1 (6 bases). Germline values: CDR1 ENHRY, CDR2 SYGVKD. The CDR3 is 16 residues long. V lost 3 bases to trimming and J lost 6 bases, with 20 bases between them. The CDR3 loop reads CAISERGEGGRAEAFF. In DNA form, the CDR3 reads TGTGCCATCAGTGAACGGGGGGAAGGGGGGCGCGCTGAAGCTTTCTTT.

V is TRBV15 and J is TRBJ1-2, with 8 bases aligning to TRBD1. The length of the CDR3 is 16 residues. Germline V CDR1 and CDR2: LNHNV, YYDKDF (reference sequence). V was clipped by 0 bases and J by 4 bases; unmatched bases: 7. This CDR3 is CATSRDLQGGSYGYTF. The CDR3 DNA reads as TGTGCCACCAGCAGAGATCTACAGGGGGGTAGCTATGGCTACACCTTC.

This chain joins TRBV30 and TRBJ2-1; perhaps TRBD2 as D (6 bases). The germline V gene encodes CDR1 GTSNPN and CDR2 SVGIG (reference sequence). Trimming took 2 bases from V and 10 from J, leaving 12 bases between them. The CDR3 has 12 residues. CDR3 nucleotide sequence: TGTGCCTGGAGTAGCCCGGCGGGGGAGCAGTTCTTC. Its translation: CAWSSPAGEQFF.

V gene TRBV11-2 combines with J gene TRBJ1-4, with 7 nucleotides matching TRBD1. The CDR3 is made up of 15 amino acids. Trimming at V came to 2 bases and at J to 8 bases, leaving 8 bases not matched to a gene. Germline V lookup: CDR1 SGHAT, CDR2 FQNNGV. The CDR3 DNA reads as TGTGCCAGCAGCTTAACGAGACAGGGAGTGGAAAAACTGTTTTTT. As protein: CASSLTRQGVEKLFF.

The chain links TRBV4-1 to TRBJ2-7, with 7 bases matching TRBD2. V dropped 4 bases and J dropped 2; count of bases not matched to a gene: 8. CDR1 and CDR2 (germline): MGHRA, YSYEKL. The CDR3 loop spans 15 amino acids. The CDR3 sequence: CASSPTAGQPYEQYF. CDR3 DNA sequence: TGCGCCAGCAGCCCAACAGCGGGGCAACCCTACGAGCAGTACTTC.

In its sample, this clone was seen once. V is TRBV2 and J is TRBJ1-6; 10 bases align to TRBD1. With V trimmed by 10 bases and J by 7 bases, 7 bases remained unmatched. This CDR3 contains 14 residues. Germline loops: CDR1 SNHLY, CDR2 FYNNEI. The CDR3 region has the DNA TGTGCCACCGGGACAGGGGCTCTGAATTCACCCCTCCACTTT. Protein product: CATGTGALNSPLHF.

The CDR3 reads CASSYSASGSFDEQFF. CDR3 in DNA: TGTGCCAGCAGTTACTCGGCTAGCGGGAGTTTCGATGAGCAGTTCTTC. The chain carries TRBV6-6 and TRBJ2-1, with 10 bases identical to TRBD2. The V gene end was trimmed by 0 bases and the J gene end by 8 bases; junction bases not matched to a gene: 7. CDR3 length equals 16 residues. Germline CDR1 and CDR2: MNHNY and SVGAGI (reference sequence).

The V call is TRBV4-3, the J call TRBJ2-1; D might be TRBD1 (5 bases). The germline V and J ends were trimmed by 0 bases and 4 bases, with 13 bases remaining between them. CDR1 is LGHNA and CDR2 is YSLEER in the germline V gene. The CDR3 extends over 16 amino acids. The CDR3 spells CASSQDHGQIYNEQFF. The DNA for the CDR3 is TGCGCCAGCAGCCAAGATCATGGACAAATATACAATGAGCAGTTCTTC.